A selection of T cell receptor beta chains follows, all from one sample in a study of blood T cell repertoires in COVID-19. Profiled with immunoSEQ multiplex PCR; TCRdb holds only in-frame clones, not every one. The sample includes approximately 300,000 clones, 80% to 95% of them seen just once. Source material: peripheral blood. All receptors derive from a woman aged 25 to 45 with COVID-19, enrolled during active disease. The CDR3 runs from the conserved cysteine through the conserved F or W. A row's size may be missing; if present it is once, few, many or a size class.

j_gene: TRBJ1-5
v_gene: TRBV19
abundance: NA
CDR3aa: CASSPGTYSNQPQHF

j_gene: TRBJ2-1
v_gene: TRBV5-1
abundance: NA
CDR3aa: CASSTSGTSYNEQFF

j_gene: TRBJ2-1
v_gene: TRBV19
abundance: NA
CDR3aa: CASSISQNNEQFF

j_gene: TRBJ1-1
v_gene: TRBV4-2
abundance: NA
CDR3aa: CASSQDGAGDTEAFF

j_gene: TRBJ2-2
v_gene: TRBV11-3
abundance: NA
CDR3aa: CASSLQGQMNTGELFF

j_gene: TRBJ2-3
v_gene: TRBV19
abundance: once
CDR3aa: CATRQTDTQYF

j_gene: TRBJ2-5
v_gene: TRBV11-2
abundance: NA
CDR3aa: CASSRGETQYF

j_gene: TRBJ2-2
v_gene: TRBV24-1
abundance: NA
CDR3aa: CATSVTGELFF

j_gene: TRBJ2-1
v_gene: TRBV6-2/TRBV6-3
abundance: NA
CDR3aa: CASSLAGSTYNEQFF

j_gene: TRBJ2-7
v_gene: TRBV12-2
abundance: NA
CDR3aa: CASRPRTSGGPYEQYF

j_gene: TRBJ2-7
v_gene: TRBV5-1
abundance: NA
CDR3aa: CASSSGGLTYEQYF

j_gene: TRBJ2-1
v_gene: TRBV6-5
abundance: NA
CDR3aa: CASSFLSAGGYNEQFF

j_gene: TRBJ1-1
v_gene: TRBV19
abundance: NA
CDR3aa: CASSPYRGRGNEAFF

j_gene: TRBJ2-3
v_gene: TRBV6-5
abundance: NA
CDR3aa: CASSYTGSKDTQYF

j_gene: TRBJ2-2
v_gene: TRBV5-1
abundance: NA
CDR3aa: CASSLSGAGELFF